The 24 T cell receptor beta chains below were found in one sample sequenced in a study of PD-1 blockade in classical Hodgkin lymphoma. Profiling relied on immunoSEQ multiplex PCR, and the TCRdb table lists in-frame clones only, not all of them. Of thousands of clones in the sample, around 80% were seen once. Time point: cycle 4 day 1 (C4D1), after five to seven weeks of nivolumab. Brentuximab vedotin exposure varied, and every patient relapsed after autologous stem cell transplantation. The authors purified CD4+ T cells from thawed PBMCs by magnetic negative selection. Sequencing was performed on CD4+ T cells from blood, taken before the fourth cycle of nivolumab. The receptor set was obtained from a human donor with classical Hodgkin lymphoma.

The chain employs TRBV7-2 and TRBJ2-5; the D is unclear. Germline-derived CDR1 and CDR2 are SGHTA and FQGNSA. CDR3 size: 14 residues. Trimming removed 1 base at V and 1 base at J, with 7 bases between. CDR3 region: CASSLGWAQETQYF. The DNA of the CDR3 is TGTGCCAGCAGCTTAGGCTGGGCCCAAGAGACCCAGTACTTC.

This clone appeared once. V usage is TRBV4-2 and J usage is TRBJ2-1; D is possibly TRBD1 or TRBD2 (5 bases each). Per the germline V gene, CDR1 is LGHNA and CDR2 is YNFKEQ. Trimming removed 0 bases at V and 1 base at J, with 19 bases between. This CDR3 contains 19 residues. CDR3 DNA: TGTGCCAGCAGCCAAGAACCCTTAGCAGGGACGCTATCCTACAATGAGCAGTTCTTC. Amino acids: CASSQEPLAGTLSYNEQFF.

As DNA, the CDR3 is TGTGCCAGCAACCCGTCTGGGGCCAACGTCCTGACTTTC. This translates into CASNPSGANVLTF. The chain joins TRBV6-5 to TRBJ2-6; no firm D call. The CDR3 is 13 amino acids. The V and J ends lost 7 bases and 1 base respectively, with 5 bases between them. CDR1 is MNHEY and CDR2 is SVGAGI in the germline V gene.

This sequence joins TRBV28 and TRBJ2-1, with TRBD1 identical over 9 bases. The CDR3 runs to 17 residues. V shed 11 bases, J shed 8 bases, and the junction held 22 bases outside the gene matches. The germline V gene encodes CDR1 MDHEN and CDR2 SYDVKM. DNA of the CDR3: TGTGCCTGTTCTATTCTGAGCGGACAGGGGTTGATCCATGAGCAGTTCTTC. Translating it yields CACSILSGQGLIHEQFF.

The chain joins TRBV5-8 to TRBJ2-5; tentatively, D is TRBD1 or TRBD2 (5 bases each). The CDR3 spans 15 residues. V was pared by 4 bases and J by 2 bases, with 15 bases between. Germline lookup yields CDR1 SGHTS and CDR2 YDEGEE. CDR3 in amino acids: CASSPGTVGQETQYF. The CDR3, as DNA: TGTGCCAGCAGCCCCGGGACGGTGGGACAAGAGACCCAGTACTTC. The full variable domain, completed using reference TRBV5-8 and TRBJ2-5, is EAGVTQSPTHLIKTRGQQATLRCSPISGHTSVYWYQQALGLGLQFLLWYDEGEERNRGNFPPRFSGRQFPNYSSELNVNALELEDSALYLCASSPGTVGQETQYFGPGTRLLVL.

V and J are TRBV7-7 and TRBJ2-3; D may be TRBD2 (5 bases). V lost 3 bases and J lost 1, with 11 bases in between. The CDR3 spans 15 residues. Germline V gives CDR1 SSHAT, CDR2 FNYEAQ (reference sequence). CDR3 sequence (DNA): TGTGCCAGCAGCTTCGGACTGGCGGGCACAGATACGCAGTATTTT. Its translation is CASSFGLAGTDTQYF.

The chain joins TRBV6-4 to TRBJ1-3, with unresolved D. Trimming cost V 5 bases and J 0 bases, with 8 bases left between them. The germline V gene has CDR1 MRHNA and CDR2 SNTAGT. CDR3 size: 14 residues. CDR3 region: CASSSKVSGNTIYF. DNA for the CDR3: TGTGCCAGCAGTAGTAAGGTCTCTGGAAACACCATATATTTT.

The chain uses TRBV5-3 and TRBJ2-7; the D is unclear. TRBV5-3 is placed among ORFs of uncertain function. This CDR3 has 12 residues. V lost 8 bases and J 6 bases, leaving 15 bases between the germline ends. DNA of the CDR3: TGTGCCAGCAGCCTTGCGTGGGGCGAGCAGTACTTC. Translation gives CASSLAWGEQYF.

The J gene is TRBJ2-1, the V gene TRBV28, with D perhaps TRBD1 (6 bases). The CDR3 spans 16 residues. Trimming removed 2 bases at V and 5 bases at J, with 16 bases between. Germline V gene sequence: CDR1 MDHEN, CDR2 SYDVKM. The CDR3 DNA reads TGTGCCAGCAGTTTACCCGGGGCCAAGGGGGACAATGAGCAGTTCTTC. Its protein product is CASSLPGAKGDNEQFF.

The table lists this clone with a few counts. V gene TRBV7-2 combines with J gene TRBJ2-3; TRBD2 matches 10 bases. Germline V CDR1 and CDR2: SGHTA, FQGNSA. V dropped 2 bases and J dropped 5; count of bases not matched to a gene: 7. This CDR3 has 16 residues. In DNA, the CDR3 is TGTGCCAGCAGCTTATTCCCAGCGGGGGGGCTAGATACGCAGTATTTT. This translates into CASSLFPAGGLDTQYF.

The CDR3 region has the DNA TGTGCCAGCAGCAATACAGGGGGCGCACCCCTCCACTTT. This gives the protein CASSNTGGAPLHF. The chain couples TRBV7-3 to TRBJ1-6, with 9 positions matching TRBD1. CDR1 and CDR2 from the germline V gene are SGHTA and FQGTGA. The length of the CDR3 is 13 residues. V was clipped by 5 bases and J by 11 bases; unmatched bases: 4.

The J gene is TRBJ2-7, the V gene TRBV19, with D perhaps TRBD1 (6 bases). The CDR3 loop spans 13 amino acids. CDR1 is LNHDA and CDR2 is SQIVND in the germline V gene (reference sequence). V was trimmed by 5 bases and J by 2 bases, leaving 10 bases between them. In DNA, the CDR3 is TGTGCCAGTAGTGTAGGGGGAACCTACGAGCAGTACTTC. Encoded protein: CASSVGGTYEQYF.

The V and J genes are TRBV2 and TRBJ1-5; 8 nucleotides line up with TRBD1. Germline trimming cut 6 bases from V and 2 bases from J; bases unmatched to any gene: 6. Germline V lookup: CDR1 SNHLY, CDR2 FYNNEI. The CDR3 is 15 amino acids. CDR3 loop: CASREQGVGNQPQHF. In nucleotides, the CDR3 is TGTGCCAGCAGGGAACAGGGGGTTGGCAATCAGCCCCAGCATTTT.

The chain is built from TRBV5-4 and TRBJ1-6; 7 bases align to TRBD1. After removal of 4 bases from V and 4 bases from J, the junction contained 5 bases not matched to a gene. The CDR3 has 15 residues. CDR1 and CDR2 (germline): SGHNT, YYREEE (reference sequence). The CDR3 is CASSDGTEYNSPLHF. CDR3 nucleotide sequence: TGTGCCAGCAGCGATGGGACAGAATATAATTCACCCCTCCACTTT.

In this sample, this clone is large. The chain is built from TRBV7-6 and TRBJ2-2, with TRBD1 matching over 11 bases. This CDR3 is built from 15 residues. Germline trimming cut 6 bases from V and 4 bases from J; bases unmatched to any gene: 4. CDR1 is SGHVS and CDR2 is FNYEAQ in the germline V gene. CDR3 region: CASSSGQGGTGELFF. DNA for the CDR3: TGTGCCAGCAGTTCGGGACAGGGGGGCACCGGGGAGCTGTTTTTT.

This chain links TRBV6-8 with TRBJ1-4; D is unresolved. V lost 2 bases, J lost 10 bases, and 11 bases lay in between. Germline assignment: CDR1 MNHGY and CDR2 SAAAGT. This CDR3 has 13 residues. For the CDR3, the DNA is TGTGCCAGCAGTTACCGTGAAATGGGAAAACTGTTTTTT. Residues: CASSYREMGKLFF.

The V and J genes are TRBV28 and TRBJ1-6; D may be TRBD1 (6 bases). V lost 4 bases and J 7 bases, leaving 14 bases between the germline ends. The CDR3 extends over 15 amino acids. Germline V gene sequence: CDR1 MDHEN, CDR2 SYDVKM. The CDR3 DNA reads TGTGCCAGCAGTTGGACAGAGAAGGAAAATTCACCCCTCCACTTT. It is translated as CASSWTEKENSPLHF.

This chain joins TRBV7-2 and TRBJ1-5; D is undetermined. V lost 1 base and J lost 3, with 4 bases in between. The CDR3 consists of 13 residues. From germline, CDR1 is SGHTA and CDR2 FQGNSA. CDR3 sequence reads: CASSLGLNQPQHF. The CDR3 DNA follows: TGTGCCAGCAGCTTAGGCCTCAATCAGCCCCAGCATTTT.

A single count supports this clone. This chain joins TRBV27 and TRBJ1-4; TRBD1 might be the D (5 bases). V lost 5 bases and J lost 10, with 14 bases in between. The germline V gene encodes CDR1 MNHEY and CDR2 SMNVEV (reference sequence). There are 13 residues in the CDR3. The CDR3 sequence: CASSLGGVGKLFF. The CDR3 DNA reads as TGTGCCAGCAGTCTAGGAGGGGTAGGAAAACTGTTTTTT.

The CDR3 DNA is TGTGCCAGCAGCGATATCCAGGGCGAGCAGTACTTC. It is translated as CASSDIQGEQYF. The rearrangement links TRBV9 to TRBJ2-7; TRBD1 is a possible D gene (5 bases). V lost 3 bases and J lost 6, with 10 bases in between. There are 12 residues in the CDR3. Germline V gene data show CDR1 as SGDLS and CDR2 as YYNGEE.

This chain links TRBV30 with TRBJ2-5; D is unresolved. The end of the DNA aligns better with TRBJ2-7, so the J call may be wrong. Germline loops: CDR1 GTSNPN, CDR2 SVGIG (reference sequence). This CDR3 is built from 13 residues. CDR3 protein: CAWCPASIYEQYF. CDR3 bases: TGTGCCTGGTGTCCGGCCTCCATCTACGAGCAGTACTTC.

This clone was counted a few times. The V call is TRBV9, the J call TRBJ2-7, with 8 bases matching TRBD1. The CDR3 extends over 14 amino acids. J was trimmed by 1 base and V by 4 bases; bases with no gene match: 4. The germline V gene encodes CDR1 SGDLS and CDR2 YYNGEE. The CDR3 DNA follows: TGTGCCAGCAGCCCCGGGGACAGGTCCTACGAGCAGTACTTC. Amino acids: CASSPGDRSYEQYF.

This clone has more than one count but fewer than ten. In nucleotides, the CDR3 is TGCGCCAGCAGCTTGTCAGGGGGAACGGGTTCACCCCTCCACTTT. Its translation: CASSLSGGTGSPLHF. The chain uses TRBV5-1 and TRBJ1-6; 7 positions agree with TRBD1. Germline V gene data show CDR1 as SGHRS and CDR2 as YFSETQ. The CDR3 is made up of 15 amino acids. J was trimmed by 9 bases and V by 1 base; bases with no gene match: 7.

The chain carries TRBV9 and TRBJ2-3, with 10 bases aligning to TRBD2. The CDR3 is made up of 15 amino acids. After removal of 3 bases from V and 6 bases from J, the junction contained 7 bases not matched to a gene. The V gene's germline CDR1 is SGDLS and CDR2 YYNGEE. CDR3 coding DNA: TGTGCCAGCAGCGCACTAGCGGGGAGGGTGGATACGCAGTATTTT. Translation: CASSALAGRVDTQYF.